The text below deals with one TCR beta chain. Its specificity is unknown. From the germline J gene comes the end of the CDR3, since the read stops 3 residues before it. The sample comes from a study of T cells in women clearing cervical HPV infection. Study as a whole: Controls' single incident HPV16 infection cleared within 12 months without precancer.

General study points: Timing of associations relative to infection is unclear; T-cell subsets were not isolated.

This CDR3 comprises 13 residues. V lost 2 bases to trimming and J lost 8 bases, with 10 bases between them. CDR1 is SGHNT, CDR2 YENEEA, per germline. immunoSEQ multiplex PCR used an average of approximately 1,300 ng genomic DNA. Only in-frame clones appear in the TCRdb table, and some are missing; sequencing was by immunoSEQ multiplex PCR. Its listing shows around 30,000 clones. Sequenced sample: blood buffy coat. The chain carries TRBV11-3 and TRBJ2-1; D is unresolved. This receptor was obtained from a woman between 18 and 70 years old with a cervical HPV16 infection that either progressed to CIN3+ or cleared (not recorded which). The part of the CDR3 DNA that was read is TGTGCCAGCAGCTTAAAGGCAAGTCATGAG. Protein: CASSLKASHE. The CDR3, in full, reads CASSLKASHEQFF. The entire variable domain, with the rest obtained from reference TRBV11-3 and TRBJ2-1, is as follows: EAGVVQSPRYKIIEKKQPVAFWCNPISGHNTLYWYLQNLGQGPELLIRYENEEAVDDSQLPKDRFSAERLKGVDSTLKIQPAELGDSAVYLCASSLKASHEQFFGPGTRLTVL.